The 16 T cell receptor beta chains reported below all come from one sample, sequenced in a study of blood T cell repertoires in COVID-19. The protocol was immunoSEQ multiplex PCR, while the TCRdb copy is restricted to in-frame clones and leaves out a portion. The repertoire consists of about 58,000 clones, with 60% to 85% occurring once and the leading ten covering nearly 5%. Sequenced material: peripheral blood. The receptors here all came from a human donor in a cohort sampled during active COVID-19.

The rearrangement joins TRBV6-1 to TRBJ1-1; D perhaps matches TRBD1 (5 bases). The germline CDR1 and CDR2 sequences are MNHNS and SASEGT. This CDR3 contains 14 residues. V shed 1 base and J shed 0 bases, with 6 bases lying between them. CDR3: CASSEGQLNTEAFF. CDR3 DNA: TGTGCCAGCAGTGAAGGACAGTTGAACACTGAAGCTTTCTTT.

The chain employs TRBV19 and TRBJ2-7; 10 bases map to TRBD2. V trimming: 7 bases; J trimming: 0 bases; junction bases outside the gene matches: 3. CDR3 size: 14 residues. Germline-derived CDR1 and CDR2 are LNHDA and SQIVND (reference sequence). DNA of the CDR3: TGTGCCAGTAACCCTAGCGGGAGCTCCTACGAGCAGTACTTC. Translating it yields CASNPSGSSYEQYF.

The CDR3 region has the DNA TGCGCCAGCAGCCTTGACAGGGGCAATCAGCCCCAGCATTTT. Amino acid sequence: CASSLDRGNQPQHF. The rearrangement joins TRBV4-3 to TRBJ1-5; 7 nucleotides align to TRBD1. In germline, CDR1 is LGHNA, CDR2 YSLEER. With V trimmed by 4 bases and J by 2 bases, 2 bases remained unmatched. This CDR3 has 14 amino acids.

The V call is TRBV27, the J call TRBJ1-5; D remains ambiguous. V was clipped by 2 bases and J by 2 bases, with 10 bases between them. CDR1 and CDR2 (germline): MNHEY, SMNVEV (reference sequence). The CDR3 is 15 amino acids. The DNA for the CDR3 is TGTGCCAGCAGTTTAGAGCCTTTGGGCAATCAGCCCCAGCATTTT. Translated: CASSLEPLGNQPQHF.

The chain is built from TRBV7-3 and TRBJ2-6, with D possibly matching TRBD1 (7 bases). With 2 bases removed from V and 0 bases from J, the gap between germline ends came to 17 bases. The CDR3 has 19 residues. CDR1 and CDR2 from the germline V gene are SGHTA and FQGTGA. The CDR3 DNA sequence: TGTGCCAGCAGCTTATGGTCCGCGGGGACAGTCTCTGGGGCCAACGTCCTGACTTTC. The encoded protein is CASSLWSAGTVSGANVLTF.

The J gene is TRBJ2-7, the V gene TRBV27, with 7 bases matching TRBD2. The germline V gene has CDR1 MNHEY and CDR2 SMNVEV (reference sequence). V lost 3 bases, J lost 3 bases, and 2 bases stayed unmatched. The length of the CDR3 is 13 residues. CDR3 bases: TGTGCCAGCAGTTTGGCTAGCGGCTACGAGCAGTACTTC. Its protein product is CASSLASGYEQYF.

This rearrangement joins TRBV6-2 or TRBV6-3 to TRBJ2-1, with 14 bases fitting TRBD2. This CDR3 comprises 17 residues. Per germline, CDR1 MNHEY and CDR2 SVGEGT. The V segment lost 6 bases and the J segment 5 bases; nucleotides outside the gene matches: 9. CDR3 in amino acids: CASSLFGTSGSNNEQFF. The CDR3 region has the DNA TGTGCCAGCAGCCTCTTCGGGACTAGCGGGAGTAACAATGAGCAGTTCTTC.

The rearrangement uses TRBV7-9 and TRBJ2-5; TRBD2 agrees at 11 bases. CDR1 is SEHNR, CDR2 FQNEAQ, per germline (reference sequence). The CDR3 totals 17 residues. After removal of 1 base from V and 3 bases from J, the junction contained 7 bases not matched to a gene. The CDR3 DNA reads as TGTGCCAGCAGCTTAGAGCTGGGACTAGCGGATGAAGAGACCCAGTACTTC. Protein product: CASSLELGLADEETQYF.

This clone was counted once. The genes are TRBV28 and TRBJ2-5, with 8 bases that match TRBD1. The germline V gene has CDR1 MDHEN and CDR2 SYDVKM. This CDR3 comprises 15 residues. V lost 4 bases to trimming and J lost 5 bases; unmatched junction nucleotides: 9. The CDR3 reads CASSSPPGGAETQYF. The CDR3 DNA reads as TGTGCCAGCAGTTCGCCTCCAGGGGGCGCGGAGACCCAGTACTTC. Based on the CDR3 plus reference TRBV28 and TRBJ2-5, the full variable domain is DVKVTQSSRYLVKRTGEKVFLECVQDMDHENMFWYRQDPGLGLRLIYFSYDVKMKEKGDIPEGYSVSREKKERFSLILESASTNQTSMYLCASSSPPGGAETQYFGPGTRLLVL.

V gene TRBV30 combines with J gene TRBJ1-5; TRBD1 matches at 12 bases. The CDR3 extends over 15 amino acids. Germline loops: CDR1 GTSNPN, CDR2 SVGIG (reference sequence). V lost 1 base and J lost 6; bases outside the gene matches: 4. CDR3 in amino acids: CAWSGDRGQGQPQHF. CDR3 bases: TGTGCCTGGAGTGGGGACAGGGGGCAAGGTCAGCCCCAGCATTTT.

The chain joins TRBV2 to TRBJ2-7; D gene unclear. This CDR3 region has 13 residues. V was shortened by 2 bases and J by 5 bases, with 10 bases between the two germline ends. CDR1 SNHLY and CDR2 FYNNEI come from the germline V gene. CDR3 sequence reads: CASSERPGDEQYF. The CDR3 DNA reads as TGTGCCAGCAGTGAAAGGCCCGGAGACGAGCAGTACTTC.

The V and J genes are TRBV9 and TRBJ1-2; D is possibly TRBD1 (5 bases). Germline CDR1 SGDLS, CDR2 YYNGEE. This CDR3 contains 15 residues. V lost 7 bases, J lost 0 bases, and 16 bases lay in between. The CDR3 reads CASQVMTESNYGYTF. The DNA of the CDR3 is TGTGCCAGCCAAGTTATGACAGAATCTAACTATGGCTACACCTTC.

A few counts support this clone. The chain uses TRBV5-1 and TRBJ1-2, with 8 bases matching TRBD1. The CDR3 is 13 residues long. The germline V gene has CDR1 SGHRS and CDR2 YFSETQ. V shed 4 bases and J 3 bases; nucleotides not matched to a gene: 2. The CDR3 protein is CASSPGQDYGYTF. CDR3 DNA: TGCGCCAGCAGCCCGGGACAGGACTATGGCTACACCTTC. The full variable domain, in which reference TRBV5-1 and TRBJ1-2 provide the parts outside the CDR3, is KAGVTQTPRYLIKTRGQQVTLSCSPISGHRSVSWYQQTPGQGLQFLFEYFSETQRNKGNFPGRFSGRQFSNSRSEMNVSTLELGDSALYLCASSPGQDYGYTFGSGTRLTVV.

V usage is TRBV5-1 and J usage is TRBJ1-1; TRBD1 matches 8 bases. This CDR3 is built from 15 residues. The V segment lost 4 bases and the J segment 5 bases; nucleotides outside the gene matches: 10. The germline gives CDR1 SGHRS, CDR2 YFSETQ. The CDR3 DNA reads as TGCGCCAGCAGCCTTTTGGGACAGGAGGGAACTGAAGCTTTCTTT. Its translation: CASSLLGQEGTEAFF.

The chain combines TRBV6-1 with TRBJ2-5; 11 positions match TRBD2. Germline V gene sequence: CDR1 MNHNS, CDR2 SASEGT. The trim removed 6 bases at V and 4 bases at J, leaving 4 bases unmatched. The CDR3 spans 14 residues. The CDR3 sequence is CASRLAGVRETQYF. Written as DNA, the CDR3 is TGTGCCAGCAGACTAGCGGGAGTCAGAGAGACCCAGTACTTC.

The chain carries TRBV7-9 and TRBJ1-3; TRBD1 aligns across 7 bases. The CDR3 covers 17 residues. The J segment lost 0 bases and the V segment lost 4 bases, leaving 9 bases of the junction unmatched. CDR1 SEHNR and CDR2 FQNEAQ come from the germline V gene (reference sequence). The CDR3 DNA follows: TGTGCCAGCAGCTCTACAGGGGCAACCATCTCTGGAAACACCATATATTTT. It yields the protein CASSSTGATISGNTIYF.